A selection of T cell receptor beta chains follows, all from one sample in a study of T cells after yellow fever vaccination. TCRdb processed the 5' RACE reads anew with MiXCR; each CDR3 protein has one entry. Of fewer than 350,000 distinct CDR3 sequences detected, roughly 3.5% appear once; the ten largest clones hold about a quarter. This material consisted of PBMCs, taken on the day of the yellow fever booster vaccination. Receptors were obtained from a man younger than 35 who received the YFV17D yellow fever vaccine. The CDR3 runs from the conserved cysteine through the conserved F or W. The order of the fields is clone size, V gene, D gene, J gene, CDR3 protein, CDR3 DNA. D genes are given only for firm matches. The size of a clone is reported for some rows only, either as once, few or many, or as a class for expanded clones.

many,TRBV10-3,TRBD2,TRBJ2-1,CAIRGTSGGAINEQFF,TGTGCCATCAGGGGGACTAGCGGGGGGGCAATCAATGAGCAGTTCTTC
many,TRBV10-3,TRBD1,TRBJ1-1,CATTAGTGGAVLEAFF,TGTGCCACCACGGCCGGGACAGGGGGCGCGGTACTTGAAGCTTTCTTT
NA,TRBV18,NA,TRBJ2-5,CASSRARIQETQYF,TGTGCCAGCTCACGTGCCCGGATCCAAGAGACCCAGTACTTC
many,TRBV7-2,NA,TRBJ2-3,CASSFQDLQYF,TGTGCCAGCAGCTTCCAGGACCTTCAGTATTTT
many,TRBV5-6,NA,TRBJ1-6,CASSFRDADNSPLHF,TGTGCCAGCAGCTTTAGAGACGCCGATAATTCACCCCTCCACTTT
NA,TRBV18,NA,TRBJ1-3,CASSPNNDSGNTIYF,TGTGCCAGCTCACCAAACAATGACTCTGGAAACACCATATATTTT
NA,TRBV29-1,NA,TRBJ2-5,CSVESKRGETQYF,TGCAGCGTTGAAAGTAAAAGGGGGGAGACCCAGTACTTC
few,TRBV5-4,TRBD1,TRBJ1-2,CASSSPGQGAEGYTF,TGTGCCAGCAGCAGCCCGGGACAGGGGGCCGAAGGCTACACCTTC
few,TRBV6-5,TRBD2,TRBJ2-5,CASSYRWTGGTKETQYF,TGTGCCAGCAGTTACCGCTGGACCGGGGGGACCAAAGAGACCCAGTACTTC
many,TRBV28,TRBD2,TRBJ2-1,CASSFGGVYNEQFF,TGTGCCAGCAGTTTCGGGGGGGTGTACAATGAGCAGTTCTTC
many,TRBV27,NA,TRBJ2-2,CASSFREAGELFF,TGTGCCAGCAGTTTTCGCGAAGCCGGGGAGCTGTTTTTT
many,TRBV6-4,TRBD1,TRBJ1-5,CASFEGAHPYSNQPQHF,TGTGCCAGCTTTGAGGGGGCCCACCCGTATAGCAATCAGCCCCAGCATTTT
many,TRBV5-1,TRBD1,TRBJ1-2,CASSHEGAGYGYTF,TGCGCCAGCAGCCACGAGGGGGCCGGCTATGGCTACACCTTC